The next 8 T cell receptor beta chains were all read from a single sample in a study of post-analysis software for immune sequencing data. The study's findings and limits: Elevated frequency relative to controls characterized roughly 5 TRBV segments in patients, TRBV5-6, TRBV5-1 and TRBV20-1 among them.

Their antigen targets remain unknown. The authors incorporated unique molecular identifiers into the TCR beta cDNA libraries. A single record per CDR3 protein comes from TCRdb applying MiXCR to the PCR reads. The sample includes around 500,000 distinct CDR3 sequences, about a third seen only once; the top ten take 4.5% to 7.5%. Sequenced sample: blood. The receptors were sampled from a girl under 18 with multiple sclerosis.

This clonotype was found once. This chain joins TRBV10-3 and TRBJ2-5; the match to TRBD1 covers 8 bases. After removal of 8 bases from V and 2 bases from J, the junction contained 7 bases not matched to a gene. The germline V gene encodes CDR1 ENHRY and CDR2 SYGVKD. The CDR3 contains 14 residues. The CDR3: CAIGQGNNQETQYF. Here the CDR3 DNA reads TGTGCCATCGGACAGGGTAATAATCAAGAGACCCAGTACTTC.

The chain joins TRBV5-1 to TRBJ1-4; D call uncertain. The CDR3 length is 16 residues. V gave up 0 bases and J gave up 0 bases, with 9 bases separating them. Germline V lookup: CDR1 SGHRS, CDR2 YFSETQ. The CDR3 nucleotides read TGCGCCAGCAGCTTGGAGAGTTATGCAACTAATGAAAAACTGTTTTTT. Its protein product is CASSLESYATNEKLFF.

This clonotype was seen a handful of times. This chain connects TRBV7-3 to TRBJ1-2; D perhaps matches TRBD1 (5 bases). V was clipped by 5 bases and J by 2 bases, with 12 bases between them. The CDR3 totals 14 residues. Germline CDR1 is SGHTA and CDR2 is FQGTGA. In DNA form, the CDR3 reads TGTGCCAGCAGCCTGCAACCAGGGAACTATGGCTACACCTTC. It specifies CASSLQPGNYGYTF.

V usage is TRBV4-1 and J usage is TRBJ2-5, with TRBD2 matching 12 bases. Germline V gene data show CDR1 as MGHRA and CDR2 as YSYEKL. The CDR3 runs to 19 residues. Trimming at V came to 1 base and at J to 0 bases, leaving 9 bases not matched to a gene. As DNA, the CDR3 is TGCGCCAGCAGCCAAGTTCACGGGCTAGCGGGGGGGTACCAAGAGACCCAGTACTTC. Translating it yields CASSQVHGLAGGYQETQYF.

The chain joins TRBV2 to TRBJ1-6; maybe TRBD1 (5 bases). The CDR3 length is 16 residues. CDR1 SNHLY and CDR2 FYNNEI come from the germline V gene. V was shortened by 4 bases and J by 9 bases, with 19 bases between the two germline ends. The CDR3 coding sequence is TGTGCCAGCAGTGCGGCAGGGCTTTTTCGAGGTTCACCCCTCCACTTT. Translated: CASSAAGLFRGSPLHF.

This clonotype appeared a few times. This sequence joins TRBV20-1 and TRBJ2-1; a weak D match, TRBD2 (5 bases). V was cut by 3 bases and J by 3 bases, with 15 bases left in between. The CDR3 is 15 amino acids. Germline CDR1 is DFQATT and CDR2 is SNEGSKA (reference sequence). The CDR3 DNA reads as TGCAGTGCTAGCGGCGCGGGCCTCTTCTACAATGAGCAGTTCTTC. Its protein is CSASGAGLFYNEQFF.

This chain uses TRBV29-1 with TRBJ2-1; a weak D match, TRBD1 (5 bases). CDR1 and CDR2 (germline): SQVTM, ANQGSEA. Trimming cost V 6 bases and J 6 bases, with 18 bases left between them. CDR3 length: 14 residues. Here the CDR3 reads CSVLTQVIGNEQFF. The CDR3 DNA is TGCAGCGTACTTACACAGGTCATCGGCAATGAGCAGTTCTTC.

This chain uses TRBV15 with TRBJ1-2, with a weak D call TRBD1 (6 bases). The CDR3 has 15 amino acids. The germline CDR1 and CDR2 sequences are LNHNV and YYDKDF (reference sequence). With 0 bases removed from V and 6 bases from J, the gap between germline ends came to 14 bases. The CDR3 region is CATSRDSREGDGYTF. DNA for the CDR3: TGTGCCACCAGCAGAGATTCGAGGGAGGGGGATGGCTACACCTTC.